This record looks at one T cell receptor beta chain sequence and its context. The data belong to a study of blood T cells in healthy people across ages. Through a sample-barcoded 5' primer and a J-beta primer mix, a second PCR was run for roughly 6 to 12 cycles. Every molecule of cDNA carried a tag from a template-switch adaptor with 12 random nucleotides. TCRdb redid the calling of the 5' RACE reads with MiXCR, one entry per CDR3 protein. The table includes approximately 1.5 million distinct CDR3 sequences, roughly two fifths detected once. CDR1 is SGHRS, CDR2 YFSETQ, per germline. This CDR3 has 15 amino acids. Trimming removed 0 bases from V and 5 bases from J, with 9 bases in between.

The chain combines TRBV5-1 with TRBJ1-6; D is unresolved. The sequencing input was blood. The sequence was obtained from a woman aged 18 to 35 in good health. DNA of the CDR3: TGCGCCAGCAGCTTGGACAGTTTTGATAATTCACCCCTCCACTTT. Residues: CASSLDSFDNSPLHF. Using reference TRBV5-1 and TRBJ1-6 for the parts outside the CDR3, the full variable domain is KAGVTQTPRYLIKTRGQQVTLSCSPISGHRSVSWYQQTPGQGLQFLFEYFSETQRNKGNFPGRFSGRQFSNSRSEMNVSTLELGDSALYLCASSLDSFDNSPLHFGNGTRLTVT.